This TCR beta chain originates from a study of blood T cell repertoires in COVID-19. About the research overall: Italy, Spain and the United States were the sources of the convalescent and acute COVID-19 samples. T cells, B-cell-depleted T cells, or PBMCs provided the cDNA or gDNA that served as material.

In the authors' workflow: Estimates of nucleated cell counts were drawn from the amplification of reference gene primers. Produced via immunoSEQ multiplex PCR; TCRdb's table is partial and in-frame only. V, J and clone size derive from that table, while D and trimming were established from the DNA sequence. The sample lists approximately 150,000 clones, around 90% occurring once. Sequencing was done on a sample of peripheral blood. This TCR was recovered from a woman between 55 and 75 years old with active or convalescent COVID-19.

CDR3 amino acids: CASGRSIGGSGYTF. CDR3 nucleotides: TGTGCCAGCGGCCGGAGTATCGGGGGGTCTGGCTACACCTTC. The V call is TRBV6-5, the J call TRBJ1-2; TRBD1 is a possible D gene (5 bases). The CDR3 covers 14 residues. V was clipped by 8 bases and J by 7 bases, with 20 bases between them. CDR1 is MNHEY, CDR2 SVGAGI, per germline.